This T cell receptor (beta chain) was obtained from a study of T cell responses to AZD1222 COVID-19 vaccine. Study details: Pooled together were second doses at about 4 or about 12 weeks.

This clone came up a few times. Its target is unknown. The length of the CDR3 is 14 residues. Germline-derived CDR1 and CDR2 are LGHDT and YNNKEL (reference sequence). The V end was cut by 4 bases, the J end by 4 bases, with 13 bases between. General study points: A mostly white British donor set with more females was recruited, and clonal diversity was possibly underestimated.

The data were produced by immunoSEQ multiplex PCR, yet TCRdb's version contains in-frame clones alone and is incomplete. The sample contains roughly 67,000 clones, approximately 89% of which appear only once. This chain uses TRBV3-1 (or the pseudogene TRBV3-2) with TRBJ1-1; no reliable D call. This TCR came from an adult in good health. Sequencing used peripheral blood, obtained on day 0 of AZD1222 vaccination. CDR3 in amino acids: CASSPSGLGTEAFF. The CDR3 DNA reads as TGTGCCAGCAGCCCATCCGGGTTGGGCACTGAAGCTTTCTTT.